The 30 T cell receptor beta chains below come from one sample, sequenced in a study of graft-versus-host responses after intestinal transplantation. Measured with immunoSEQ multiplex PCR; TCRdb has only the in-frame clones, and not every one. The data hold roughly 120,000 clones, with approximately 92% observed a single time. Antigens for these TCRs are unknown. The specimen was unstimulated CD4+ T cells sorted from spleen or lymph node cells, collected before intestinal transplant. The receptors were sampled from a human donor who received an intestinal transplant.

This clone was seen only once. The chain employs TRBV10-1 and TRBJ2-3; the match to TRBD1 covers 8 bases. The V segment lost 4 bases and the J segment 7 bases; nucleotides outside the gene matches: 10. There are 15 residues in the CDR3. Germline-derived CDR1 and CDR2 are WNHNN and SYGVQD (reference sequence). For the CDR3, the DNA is TGCGCCAGCAGTGGCCAGAGGACAGGGTCTTATACGCAGTATTTT. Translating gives CASSGQRTGSYTQYF.

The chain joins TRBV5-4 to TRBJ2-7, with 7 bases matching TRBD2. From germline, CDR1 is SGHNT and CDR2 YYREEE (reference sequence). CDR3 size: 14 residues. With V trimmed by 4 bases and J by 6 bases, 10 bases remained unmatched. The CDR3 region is CASSSGTVRSEQYF. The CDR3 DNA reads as TGTGCCAGCAGCAGCGGGACTGTGCGTAGCGAGCAGTACTTC.

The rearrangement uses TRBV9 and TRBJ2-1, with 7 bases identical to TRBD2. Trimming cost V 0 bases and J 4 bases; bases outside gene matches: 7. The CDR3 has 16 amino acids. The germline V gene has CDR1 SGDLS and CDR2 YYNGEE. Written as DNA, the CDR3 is TGTGCCAGCAGCGTAGGGGGGACTACTAGTTACAATGAGCAGTTCTTC. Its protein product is CASSVGGTTSYNEQFF.

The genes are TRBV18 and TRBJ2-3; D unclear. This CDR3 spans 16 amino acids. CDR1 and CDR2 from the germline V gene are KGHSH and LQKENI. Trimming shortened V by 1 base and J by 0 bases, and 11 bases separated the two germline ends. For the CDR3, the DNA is TGTGCCAGCTCACCACTCTACCTCGCTAGCACAGATACGCAGTATTTT. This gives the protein CASSPLYLASTDTQYF.

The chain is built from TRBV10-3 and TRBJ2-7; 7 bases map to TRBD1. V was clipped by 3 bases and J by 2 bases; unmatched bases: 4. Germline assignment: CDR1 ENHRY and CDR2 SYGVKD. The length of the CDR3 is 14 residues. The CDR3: CAISERQGPYEQYF. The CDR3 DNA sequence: TGTGCCATCAGTGAAAGACAGGGCCCCTACGAGCAGTACTTC.

CDR3 in amino acids: CAWSAPRGGRKTQYF. CDR3 nucleotide sequence: TGTGCCTGGAGTGCGCCCCGAGGTGGGCGGAAGACCCAGTACTTC. The V gene is TRBV30, the J gene TRBJ2-5; the D is unclear. V gave up 1 base and J gave up 6 bases, with 18 bases separating them. The CDR3 is 15 amino acids. CDR1 GTSNPN and CDR2 SVGIG come from the germline V gene (reference sequence).

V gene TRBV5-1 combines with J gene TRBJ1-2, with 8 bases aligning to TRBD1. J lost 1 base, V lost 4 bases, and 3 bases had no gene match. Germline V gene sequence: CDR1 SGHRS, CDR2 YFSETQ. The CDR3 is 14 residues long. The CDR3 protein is CASSDGQGNYGYTF. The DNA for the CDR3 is TGCGCCAGCAGCGACGGACAGGGTAACTATGGCTACACCTTC.

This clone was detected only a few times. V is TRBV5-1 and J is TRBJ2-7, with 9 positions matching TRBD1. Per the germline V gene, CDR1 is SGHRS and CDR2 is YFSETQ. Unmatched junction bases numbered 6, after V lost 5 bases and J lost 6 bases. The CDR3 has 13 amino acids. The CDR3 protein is CASSWGQGAEQYF. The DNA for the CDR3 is TGCGCCAGCAGTTGGGGACAGGGTGCCGAGCAGTACTTC.

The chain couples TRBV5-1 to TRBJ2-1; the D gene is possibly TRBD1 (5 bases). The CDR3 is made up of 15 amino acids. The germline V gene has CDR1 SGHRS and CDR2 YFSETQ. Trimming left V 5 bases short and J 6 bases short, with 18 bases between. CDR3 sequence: CASRIVYKGRNEQFF. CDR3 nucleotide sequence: TGCGCCAGCAGGATAGTGTACAAGGGGCGCAATGAGCAGTTCTTC.

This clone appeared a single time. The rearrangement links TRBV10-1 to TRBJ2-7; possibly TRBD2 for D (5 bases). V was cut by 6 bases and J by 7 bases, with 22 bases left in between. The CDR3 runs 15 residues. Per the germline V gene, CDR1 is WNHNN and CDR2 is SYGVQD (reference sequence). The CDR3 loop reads CASSRTRTRPGEQYF. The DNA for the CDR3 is TGCGCCAGCAGCAGAACACGGACCAGACCGGGAGAGCAGTACTTC.

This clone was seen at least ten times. The DNA of the CDR3 is TGCGCCAGCAGCTGGGGACAGACCTACGAGCAGTACTTC. The encoded protein is CASSWGQTYEQYF. The chain has TRBV5-1 and TRBJ2-7, with 7 bases fitting TRBD1. Germline loops: CDR1 SGHRS, CDR2 YFSETQ. This CDR3 comprises 13 residues. V gave up 3 bases and J gave up 2 bases; unmatched junction bases: 2.

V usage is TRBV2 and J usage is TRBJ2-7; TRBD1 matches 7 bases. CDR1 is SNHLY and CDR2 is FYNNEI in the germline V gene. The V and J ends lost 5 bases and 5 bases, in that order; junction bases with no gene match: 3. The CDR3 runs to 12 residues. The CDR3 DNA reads TGTGCCAGCAGTCGGACAGGTAACGAGCAGTACTTC. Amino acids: CASSRTGNEQYF.

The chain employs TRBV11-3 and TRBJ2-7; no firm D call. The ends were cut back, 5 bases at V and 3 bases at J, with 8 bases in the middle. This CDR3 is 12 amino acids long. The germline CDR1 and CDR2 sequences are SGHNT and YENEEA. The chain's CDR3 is CASSQDGYEQYF. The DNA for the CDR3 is TGTGCCAGCAGCCAAGACGGCTACGAGCAGTACTTC.

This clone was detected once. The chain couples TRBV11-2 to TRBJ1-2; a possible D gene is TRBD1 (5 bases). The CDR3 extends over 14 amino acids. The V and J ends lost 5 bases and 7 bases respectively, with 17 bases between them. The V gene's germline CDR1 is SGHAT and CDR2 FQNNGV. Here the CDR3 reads CASSDSAWGGGYTF. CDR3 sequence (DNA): TGTGCCAGCAGCGACAGTGCTTGGGGGGGTGGCTACACCTTC.

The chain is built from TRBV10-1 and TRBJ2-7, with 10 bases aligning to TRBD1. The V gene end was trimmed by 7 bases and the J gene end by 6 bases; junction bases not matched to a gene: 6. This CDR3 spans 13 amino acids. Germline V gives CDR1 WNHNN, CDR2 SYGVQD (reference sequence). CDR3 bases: TGCGCCAGCACAAAGGACAGGGGGGCCGAGCAGTACTTC. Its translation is CASTKDRGAEQYF.

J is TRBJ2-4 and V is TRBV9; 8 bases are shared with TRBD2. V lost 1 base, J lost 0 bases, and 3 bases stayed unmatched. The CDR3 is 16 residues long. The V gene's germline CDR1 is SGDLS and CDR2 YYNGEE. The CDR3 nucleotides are TGTGCCAGCAGCGTATCGGGGGGGCTAGCCAAAAACATTCAGTACTTC. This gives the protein CASSVSGGLAKNIQYF.

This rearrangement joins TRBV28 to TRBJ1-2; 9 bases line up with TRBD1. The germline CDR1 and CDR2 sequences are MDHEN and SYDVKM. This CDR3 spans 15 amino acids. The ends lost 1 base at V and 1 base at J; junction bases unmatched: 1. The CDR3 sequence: CASSLSGQGNYGYTF. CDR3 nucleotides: TGTGCCAGCAGTTTATCGGGACAGGGTAACTATGGCTACACCTTC.

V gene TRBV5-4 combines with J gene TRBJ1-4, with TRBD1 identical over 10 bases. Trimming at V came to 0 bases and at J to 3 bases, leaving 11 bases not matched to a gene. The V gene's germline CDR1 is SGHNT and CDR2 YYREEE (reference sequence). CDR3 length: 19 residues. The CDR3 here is CASSLGETGGTLANEKLFF. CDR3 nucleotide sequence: TGTGCCAGCAGCTTGGGAGAGACAGGGGGCACATTAGCTAATGAAAAACTGTTTTTT.

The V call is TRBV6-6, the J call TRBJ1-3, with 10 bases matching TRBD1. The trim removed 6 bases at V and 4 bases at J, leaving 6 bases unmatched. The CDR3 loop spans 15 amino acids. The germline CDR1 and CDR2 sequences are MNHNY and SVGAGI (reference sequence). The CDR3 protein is CASSDRDRGGNTIYF. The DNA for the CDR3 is TGTGCCAGCAGCGACCGGGACAGGGGAGGAAACACCATATATTTT.

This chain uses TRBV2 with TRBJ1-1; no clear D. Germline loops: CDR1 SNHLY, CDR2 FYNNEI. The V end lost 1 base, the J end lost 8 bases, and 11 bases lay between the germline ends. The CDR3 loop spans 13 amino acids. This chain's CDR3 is CASSEGTRLEAFF. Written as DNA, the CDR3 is TGTGCCAGCAGTGAAGGAACAAGACTAGAAGCTTTCTTT.

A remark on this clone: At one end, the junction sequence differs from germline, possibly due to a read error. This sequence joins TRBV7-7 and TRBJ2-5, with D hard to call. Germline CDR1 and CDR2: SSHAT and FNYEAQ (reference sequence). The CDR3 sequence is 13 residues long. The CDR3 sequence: CASSPSPGWTQYF. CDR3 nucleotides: TGTGCTAGCAGCCCCAGCCCTGGTTGGACCCAGTACTTC.

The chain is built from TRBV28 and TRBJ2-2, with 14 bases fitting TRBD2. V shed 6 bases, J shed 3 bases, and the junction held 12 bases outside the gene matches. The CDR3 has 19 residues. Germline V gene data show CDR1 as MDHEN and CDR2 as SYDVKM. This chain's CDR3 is CASSPLPWTSGRYTGELFF. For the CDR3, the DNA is TGTGCCAGCAGCCCGCTGCCGTGGACTAGCGGGAGGTACACCGGGGAGCTGTTTTTT.

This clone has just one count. The CDR3 bases are TGTGCCACCAGCAAAGGACATTCCTCCTACGAGCAGTACTTC. Encoded protein: CATSKGHSSYEQYF. The J gene is TRBJ2-7, the V gene TRBV15, with D maybe TRBD1 (5 bases). The ends were cut back, 4 bases at V and 0 bases at J, with 10 bases in the middle. The length of the CDR3 is 14 residues. Germline CDR1 LNHNV, CDR2 YYDKDF (reference sequence).

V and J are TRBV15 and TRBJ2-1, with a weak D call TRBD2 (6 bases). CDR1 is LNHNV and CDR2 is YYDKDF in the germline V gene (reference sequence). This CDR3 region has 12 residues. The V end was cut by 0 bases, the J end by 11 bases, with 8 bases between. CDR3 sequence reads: CATSRDGGKQFF. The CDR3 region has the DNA TGTGCCACCAGCAGAGATGGGGGGAAGCAGTTCTTC.

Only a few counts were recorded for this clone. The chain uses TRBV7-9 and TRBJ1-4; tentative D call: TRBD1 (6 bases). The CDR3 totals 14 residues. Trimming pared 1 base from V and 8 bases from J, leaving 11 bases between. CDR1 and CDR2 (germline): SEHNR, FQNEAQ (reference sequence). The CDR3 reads CASSLGGRGEKLFF. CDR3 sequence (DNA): TGTGCCAGCAGCTTAGGGGGGCGAGGGGAAAAACTGTTTTTT. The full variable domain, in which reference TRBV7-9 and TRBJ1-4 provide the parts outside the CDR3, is DTGVSQNPRHKITKRGQNVTFRCDPISEHNRLYWYRQTLGQGPEFLTYFQNEAQLEKSRLLSDRFSAERPKGSFSTLEIQRTEQGDSAMYLCASSLGGRGEKLFFGSGTQLSVL.

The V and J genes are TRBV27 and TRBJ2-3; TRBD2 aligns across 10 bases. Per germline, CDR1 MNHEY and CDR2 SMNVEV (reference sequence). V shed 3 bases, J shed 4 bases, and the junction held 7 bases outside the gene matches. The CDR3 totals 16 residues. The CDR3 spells CASSLGSGRVADTQYF. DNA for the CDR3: TGTGCCAGCAGTTTGGGAAGCGGGAGGGTGGCAGATACGCAGTATTTT.

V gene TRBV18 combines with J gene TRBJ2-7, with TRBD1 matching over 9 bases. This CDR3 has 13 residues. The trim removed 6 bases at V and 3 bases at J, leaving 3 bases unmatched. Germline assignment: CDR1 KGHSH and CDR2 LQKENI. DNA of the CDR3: TGTGCCAGCTCCCGGGACAGGGACTACGAGCAGTACTTC. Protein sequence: CASSRDRDYEQYF. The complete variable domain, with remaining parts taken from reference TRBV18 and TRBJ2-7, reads NAGVMQNPRHLVRRRGQEARLRCSPMKGHSHVYWYRQLPEEGLKFMVYLQKENIIDESGMPKERFSAEFPKEGPSILRIQQVVRGDSAAYFCASSRDRDYEQYFGPGTRLTVT.

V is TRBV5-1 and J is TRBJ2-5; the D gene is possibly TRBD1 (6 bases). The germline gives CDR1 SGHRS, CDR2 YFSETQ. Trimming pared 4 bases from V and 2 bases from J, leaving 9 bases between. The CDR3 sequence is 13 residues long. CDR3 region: CASSPQGQETQYF. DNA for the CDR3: TGCGCCAGCAGCCCCCAGGGGCAAGAGACCCAGTACTTC.

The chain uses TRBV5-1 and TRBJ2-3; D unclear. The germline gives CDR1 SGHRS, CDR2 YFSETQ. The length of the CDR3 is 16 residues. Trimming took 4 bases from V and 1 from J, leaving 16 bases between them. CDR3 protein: CASSRLENRGTDTQYF. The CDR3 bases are TGCGCCAGCAGCAGGTTGGAAAACCGGGGCACAGATACGCAGTATTTT.

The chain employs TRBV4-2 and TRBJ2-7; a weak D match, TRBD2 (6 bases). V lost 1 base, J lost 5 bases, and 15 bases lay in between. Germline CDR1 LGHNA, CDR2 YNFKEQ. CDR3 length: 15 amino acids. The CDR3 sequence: CASSQASSDRDEQYF. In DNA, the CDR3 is TGTGCCAGCAGCCAAGCATCTAGCGATCGGGACGAGCAGTACTTC.